The 14 T cell receptor beta chains in this list originate from one sample, sequenced in a study of T-cell memory formation after mild COVID-19. One entry per CDR3 protein, called by TCRdb with MiXCR from the 5' RACE reads. The data show around 470,000 distinct CDR3 sequences, around 19% seen once. Sequencing input: PBMCs or a T cell subset sorted from them (not recorded which). Receptors originate from an adult woman who had mild COVID-19 (a few samples of this study predate the infection). Cell type and time point are not known.

This clonotype was recorded only once. CDR3 DNA: TGTGCCAGCAGCCAAGATCAGACAGCAGGACATGGCTACACCTTC. It translates to CASSQDQTAGHGYTF. The chain employs TRBV14 and TRBJ1-2, with D possibly matching TRBD1 (5 bases). CDR3 length: 15 amino acids. V lost 0 bases and J lost 6, with 14 bases in between. Germline V lookup: CDR1 SGHDN, CDR2 FVKESK.

The J gene is TRBJ1-1, the V gene TRBV5-6; perhaps TRBD1 as D (6 bases). Deletions cut 5 bases from V and 1 base from J, with 12 bases between. This CDR3 is built from 14 residues. Looked up from germline, CDR1 is SGHDT and CDR2 is YYEEEE. This CDR3 is CASSRRGPNTEAFF. DNA for the CDR3: TGTGCCAGCAGTCGGCGGGGGCCGAACACTGAAGCTTTCTTT.

This chain connects TRBV5-6 to TRBJ1-2; D may be TRBD1 (6 bases). The germline V and J ends were trimmed by 1 base and 5 bases, with 18 bases remaining between them. Germline loops: CDR1 SGHDT, CDR2 YYEEEE. This CDR3 has 16 residues. The CDR3 here is CASSLSPYPRGYGYTF. The CDR3 DNA reads TGTGCCAGCAGCTTGTCCCCGTACCCCAGGGGTTATGGCTACACCTTC.

This chain connects TRBV10-3 to TRBJ2-1, with 9 bases matching TRBD2. The CDR3 consists of 18 residues. Germline V CDR1 and CDR2: ENHRY, SYGVKD. After removal of 5 bases from V and 4 bases from J, the junction contained 15 bases not matched to a gene. The CDR3 region is CAISPGLATSPRYNEQFF. CDR3 DNA sequence: TGTGCCATCAGTCCGGGACTAGCTACTTCTCCTCGTTACAATGAGCAGTTCTTC.

J is TRBJ2-7 and V is TRBV20-1, with TRBD2 identical over 12 bases. The V and J ends lost 5 bases and 6 bases, in that order; junction bases with no gene match: 8. The CDR3 runs 14 residues. Germline V gene sequence: CDR1 DFQATT, CDR2 SNEGSKA (reference sequence). CDR3 loop: CSALGGLAGFEQYF. CDR3 nucleotides: TGCAGTGCTCTGGGGGGACTAGCGGGTTTCGAGCAGTACTTC.

The CDR3 DNA reads as TGCAGTGCTAGACCCCTTCTAGCGGGGGACGGGGAGCAGTACTTC. Protein sequence: CSARPLLAGDGEQYF. The V and J genes are TRBV20-1 and TRBJ2-7, with TRBD2 identical over 10 bases. With V trimmed by 2 bases and J by 7 bases, 11 bases remained unmatched. CDR1 and CDR2 from the germline V gene are DFQATT and SNEGSKA (reference sequence). This CDR3 comprises 15 residues.

This sequence joins TRBV20-1 and TRBJ2-7; TRBD1 aligns across 7 bases. Looked up from germline, CDR1 is DFQATT and CDR2 is SNEGSKA (reference sequence). This CDR3 has 13 residues. J lost 2 bases, V lost 4 bases, and 5 bases had no gene match. As DNA, the CDR3 is TGCAGTGCTAACAGGGGCGAGACCTACGAGCAGTACTTC. It specifies CSANRGETYEQYF.

This sequence joins TRBV29-1 and TRBJ2-3; TRBD2 matches 7 bases. The CDR3 contains 16 residues. The germline V gene encodes CDR1 SQVTM and CDR2 ANQGSEA. V shed 6 bases and J 4 bases; nucleotides not matched to a gene: 16. This chain's CDR3 is CSVYRATSSVADTQYF. Here the CDR3 DNA reads TGCAGCGTGTACCGGGCGACTAGCTCGGTTGCAGATACGCAGTATTTT.

The chain links TRBV13 to TRBJ2-7; no firm D call. The CDR3 runs to 12 residues. V lost 0 bases, J lost 5 bases, and 5 bases lay in between. The germline V gene encodes CDR1 PRHDT and CDR2 FYEKMQ (reference sequence). CDR3 DNA sequence: TGTGCCAGCAGCTTAGGGATGAACGAGCAGTACTTC. Translation gives CASSLGMNEQYF.

This rearrangement joins TRBV24-1 to TRBJ2-1; 9 bases map to TRBD1. Germline loops: CDR1 KGHDR, CDR2 SFDVKD. Trimming took 2 bases from V and 8 from J; bases not matched to a gene: 9. The CDR3 loop spans 16 amino acids. CDR3 residues: CATSDYGTGCGDEQFF. CDR3 in DNA: TGTGCCACCAGTGATTACGGGACAGGGTGCGGAGATGAGCAGTTCTTC.

The V gene is TRBV6-5, the J gene TRBJ2-7, with D tentatively TRBD1 (5 bases). This CDR3 region has 14 residues. Germline V lookup: CDR1 MNHEY, CDR2 SVGAGI. Trimming left V 1 base short and J 2 bases short, with 9 bases between. The CDR3 nucleotides are TGTGCCAGCAGTTACTTTAGGACACCCTACGAGCAGTACTTC. It encodes CASSYFRTPYEQYF.

The rearrangement joins TRBV9 to TRBJ2-3; no firm D call. With 7 bases removed from V and 6 bases from J, the gap between germline ends came to 15 bases. CDR3 length: 13 amino acids. Germline values: CDR1 SGDLS, CDR2 YYNGEE. The chain's CDR3 is CASSAGVYDTQYF. In DNA form, the CDR3 reads TGTGCCAGCTCTGCTGGAGTCTACGATACGCAGTATTTT.

The rearrangement joins TRBV6-2 or TRBV6-3 to TRBJ2-7; the match to TRBD2 covers 8 bases. CDR3 length: 15 amino acids. V shed 4 bases and J 1 base; nucleotides not matched to a gene: 6. Germline V CDR1 and CDR2: MNHEY, SVGEGT. The DNA for the CDR3 is TGTGCCAGCAGTTTTGGCCTAGCGGGTTCCTACGAGCAGTACTTC. It is translated as CASSFGLAGSYEQYF.

This clonotype has only a few counts. The chain is built from TRBV12-3 or TRBV12-4 and TRBJ2-1; D possibly corresponds to TRBD2 (7 bases). CDR3 length equals 16 residues. Between the trimmed V and J ends, which lost 3 bases and 6 bases, there was a span of 18 bases. The chain's CDR3 is CASSFTAWGGLNEQFF. The CDR3 nucleotides are TGTGCCAGCAGTTTCACGGCCTGGGGGGGGCTCAATGAGCAGTTCTTC.